This is a list of T cell receptor beta chains from one sample in a study of regulatory T cells in long-lasting Graves disease. TCRdb fed the multiplex PCR reads into MiXCR, producing one record per CDR3 protein. The sample contains around 400,000 distinct CDR3 sequences, 15% to 19% of which appear only once. This specimen was peripheral blood mononuclear cells (PBMCs), taken at new diagnosis, from a patient treated with antithyroid drugs. The receptors come from a female donor with Graves disease. Both conserved end residues are part of each CDR3. Each record gives: V gene, clone size, J gene, D gene, CDR3 DNA, CDR3 protein. A D gene is named only where the DNA matches it firmly. A clone size is listed for some rows: how often the clone was seen (once, few, many), or a class if it is expanded.

V gene: TRBV3-1; clone size: many; J gene: TRBJ2-3; D gene: .; CDR3 DNA: TGTGCCAGCAGCCCCCCGACGGGGTATCCACGAGATACGCAGTATTTT; CDR3 protein: CASSPPTGYPRDTQYF
V gene: TRBV2; clone size: many; J gene: TRBJ2-3; D gene: .; CDR3 DNA: TGTGCCAGCAGTGATCTGCATACGCAGTATTTT; CDR3 protein: CASSDLHTQYF
V gene: TRBV7-3; clone size: many; J gene: TRBJ2-2; D gene: TRBD2; CDR3 DNA: TGTGCCAGCAGCATAGCGGGTCCCGGGGAGCTGTTTTTT; CDR3 protein: CASSIAGPGELFF
V gene: TRBV4-1; clone size: many; J gene: TRBJ1-2; D gene: .; CDR3 DNA: TGCGCCAGCAGCCAAGATACGACAGGACGTTACAACTATGGCTACACCTTC; CDR3 protein: CASSQDTTGRYNYGYTF
V gene: TRBV4-1; clone size: .; J gene: TRBJ1-5; D gene: .; CDR3 DNA: TGCGCCAGCAGCCGGCACCCGAATAGCAATCAGCCCCAGCATTTT; CDR3 protein: CASSRHPNSNQPQHF
V gene: TRBV11-2; clone size: many; J gene: TRBJ2-1; D gene: TRBD2; CDR3 DNA: TGTGCCAGCAGCGGGAAGGGACTAGCGGGGGTACTTTACAATGAGCAGTTCTTC; CDR3 protein: CASSGKGLAGVLYNEQFF
V gene: TRBV27; clone size: many; J gene: TRBJ2-1; D gene: TRBD2; CDR3 DNA: TGTGCCAGCCTACCTTCCAGCGGGGTCAATGAGCAGTTCTTC; CDR3 protein: CASLPSSGVNEQFF
V gene: TRBV4-1; clone size: many; J gene: TRBJ1-1; D gene: .; CDR3 DNA: TGCGCCAGCAGCCAAGAAGGCATACAAACAAGGGGACCTCTAAACACTGAAGCTTTCTTT; CDR3 protein: CASSQEGIQTRGPLNTEAFF
V gene: TRBV5-5; clone size: many; J gene: TRBJ2-1; D gene: TRBD2; CDR3 DNA: TGTGCCAGCAGCTGGGAGGCGGGAGTGGAGCAGGAGCAGTTCTTC; CDR3 protein: CASSWEAGVEQEQFF
V gene: TRBV2; clone size: many; J gene: TRBJ2-5; D gene: TRBD2; CDR3 DNA: TGTGCCAGCAGTGAAGCTGGGACTAGCGGGAGGGAGACCCAGTACTTC; CDR3 protein: CASSEAGTSGRETQYF
V gene: TRBV27; clone size: .; J gene: TRBJ2-7; D gene: TRBD2; CDR3 DNA: TGTGCCAGCAGTTTTTCCGGGGGGATCAGACCCCTCGAGCAGTACTTC; CDR3 protein: CASSFSGGIRPLEQYF
V gene: TRBV20-1; clone size: many; J gene: TRBJ2-7; D gene: TRBD1; CDR3 DNA: TGCAGTGCTAGCGACCTCGACAGGGCAGGCGAGCAGTACTTC; CDR3 protein: CSASDLDRAGEQYF
V gene: TRBV28; clone size: many; J gene: TRBJ1-2; D gene: .; CDR3 DNA: TGTGCCAGCAGTCGCCCTCCTGACAGCTATGGCTACACCTTC; CDR3 protein: CASSRPPDSYGYTF
V gene: TRBV5-4; clone size: .; J gene: TRBJ2-3; D gene: TRBD2; CDR3 DNA: TGTGCCAGCAGCTTGTATCGGACTAGCGGGGGGGCCATCACAGATACGCAGTATTTT; CDR3 protein: CASSLYRTSGGAITDTQYF
V gene: TRBV20-1; clone size: many; J gene: TRBJ2-7; D gene: TRBD2; CDR3 DNA: TGCAGTCGGCAACTCCTCCTTAGCGGGAGCTCCTACGAGCAGTACTTC; CDR3 protein: CSRQLLLSGSSYEQYF
V gene: TRBV12-3/TRBV12-4; clone size: many; J gene: TRBJ1-1; D gene: .; CDR3 DNA: TGTGCCAGCAGTTTTAACAGGGACACTGAAGCTTTCTTT; CDR3 protein: CASSFNRDTEAFF
V gene: TRBV9; clone size: few; J gene: TRBJ1-2; D gene: .; CDR3 DNA: TGTGCCAGCAGCGTATACCCTAACTATGGCTACACCTTC; CDR3 protein: CASSVYPNYGYTF
V gene: TRBV5-1; clone size: .; J gene: TRBJ1-4; D gene: TRBD1; CDR3 DNA: TGCGCCAGCGGACCGACAGGGGGCTTTCGAGAAAAACTGTTTTTT; CDR3 protein: CASGPTGGFREKLFF
V gene: TRBV6-2/TRBV6-3; clone size: few; J gene: TRBJ2-3; D gene: .; CDR3 DNA: TGTGCCAGCAGTTACTCGTTAGCGGAGACCACAGATACGCAGTATTTT; CDR3 protein: CASSYSLAETTDTQYF
V gene: TRBV20-1; clone size: many; J gene: TRBJ2-1; D gene: .; CDR3 DNA: TGCAGTGCCAATGGGGGTATCTCCTACAATGAGCAGTTCTTC; CDR3 protein: CSANGGISYNEQFF
V gene: TRBV6-1; clone size: few; J gene: TRBJ2-6; D gene: .; CDR3 DNA: TGTGCCAGCAGAAGACAACTAACTGGGGCCAACGTCCTGACTTTC; CDR3 protein: CASRRQLTGANVLTF
V gene: TRBV27; clone size: many; J gene: TRBJ1-2; D gene: .; CDR3 DNA: TGTGCCAGCTCGGAAGATTACCCGGGACAAACTCATGATGGCTACACCTTC; CDR3 protein: CASSEDYPGQTHDGYTF
V gene: TRBV12-3/TRBV12-4; clone size: .; J gene: TRBJ2-3; D gene: .; CDR3 DNA: TGTGCCAGCAGTTTCGTGGAGGGCACAGATACGCAGTATTTT; CDR3 protein: CASSFVEGTDTQYF
V gene: TRBV20-1; clone size: many; J gene: TRBJ2-7; D gene: TRBD1; CDR3 DNA: TGCAGTGCTAGCCCCGGACGAGGGGGCTACTACGAGCAGTACTTC; CDR3 protein: CSASPGRGGYYEQYF
V gene: TRBV6-2/TRBV6-3; clone size: few; J gene: TRBJ2-1; D gene: .; CDR3 DNA: TGTGCCAGCAGTTACCTCCCTTTGTCCGAGGGGGAGCAGTTCTTC; CDR3 protein: CASSYLPLSEGEQFF
V gene: TRBV24-1; clone size: .; J gene: TRBJ2-7; D gene: TRBD2; CDR3 DNA: TGTGCCACCAGTGATTTGGATAGCGGGAGCTATGCCGTCCACGAGCAGTACTTC; CDR3 protein: CATSDLDSGSYAVHEQYF
V gene: TRBV6-1; clone size: many; J gene: TRBJ2-7; D gene: .; CDR3 DNA: TGTGCCGTCAGTCCAGGCTTCCCCTACGAGCAGTACTTC; CDR3 protein: CAVSPGFPYEQYF
V gene: TRBV20-1; clone size: once; J gene: TRBJ2-3; D gene: .; CDR3 DNA: TGCAGTGCTCCGAAGCAGGGATGGGCAGATACGCAGTATTTT; CDR3 protein: CSAPKQGWADTQYF
V gene: TRBV6-1; clone size: many; J gene: TRBJ2-3; D gene: TRBD2; CDR3 DNA: TGTGCCAGCAGTCAGACTCGGGAGGCAGATACGCAGTATTTT; CDR3 protein: CASSQTREADTQYF
V gene: TRBV6-1; clone size: .; J gene: TRBJ1-3; D gene: .; CDR3 DNA: TGTGCCAGCGGCGCCGGGGGATCTGGAAACACCATATATTTT; CDR3 protein: CASGAGGSGNTIYF
V gene: TRBV24-1; clone size: many; J gene: TRBJ1-1; D gene: TRBD1; CDR3 DNA: TGTGCCACCAGTGCCGGAGGGACAGGGGTATCGGAAGCTTTCTTT; CDR3 protein: CATSAGGTGVSEAFF
V gene: TRBV12-3/TRBV12-4; clone size: many; J gene: TRBJ2-5; D gene: TRBD1; CDR3 DNA: TGTGCCAGCAGTAGGGGGACAGGATGGCAAGAGACCCAGTACTTC; CDR3 protein: CASSRGTGWQETQYF
V gene: TRBV30; clone size: few; J gene: TRBJ1-1; D gene: .; CDR3 DNA: TGTGCCTGGAATAGGCCCCCCTCCGGAATCATGAACACTGAAGCTTTCTTT; CDR3 protein: CAWNRPPSGIMNTEAFF
V gene: TRBV7-9; clone size: many; J gene: TRBJ2-5; D gene: .; CDR3 DNA: TGTGCCAGCAGCTTAGTTCAGGGTGGTAGAGAGACCCAGTACTTC; CDR3 protein: CASSLVQGGRETQYF
V gene: TRBV4-1; clone size: many; J gene: TRBJ2-2; D gene: .; CDR3 DNA: TGCGCCAGCAGCCAAGCCAGGAACACCGGGGAGCTGTTTTTT; CDR3 protein: CASSQARNTGELFF
V gene: TRBV9; clone size: many; J gene: TRBJ1-1; D gene: .; CDR3 DNA: TGTGCCAGCAGCGTAGGACCCCGCACGAACACTGAAGCTTTCTTT; CDR3 protein: CASSVGPRTNTEAFF
V gene: TRBV28; clone size: many; J gene: TRBJ1-2; D gene: TRBD1; CDR3 DNA: TGTGCCAGCAGTCAGGACAGGGGCCCGAGTTGGCCGTTCTATGGCTACACCTTC; CDR3 protein: CASSQDRGPSWPFYGYTF
V gene: TRBV5-5; clone size: many; J gene: TRBJ1-4; D gene: .; CDR3 DNA: TGTGCCAGCCGCTTTGGGCAGGGGGAAAAACTGTTTTTT; CDR3 protein: CASRFGQGEKLFF
V gene: TRBV7-9; clone size: .; J gene: TRBJ1-2; D gene: .; CDR3 DNA: TGTGCCAGCAGCCCCGACGGGGGTAACTATGGCTACACCTTC; CDR3 protein: CASSPDGGNYGYTF
V gene: TRBV19; clone size: .; J gene: TRBJ2-3; D gene: TRBD2; CDR3 DNA: TGTGCCAGTAGTACGGTTGGACTAGCGGGAGGCCCTACTTTGGGGGCTGTCACAGATACGCAGTATTTT; CDR3 protein: CASSTVGLAGGPTLGAVTDTQYF
V gene: TRBV11-2; clone size: many; J gene: TRBJ1-2; D gene: TRBD1; CDR3 DNA: TGTGCCAGCAGCTCATCCGGGACAGGGGTTTTAAGTGGCTACACCTTC; CDR3 protein: CASSSSGTGVLSGYTF
V gene: TRBV20-1; clone size: many; J gene: TRBJ2-7; D gene: TRBD2; CDR3 DNA: TGCAGTGCGGGGGGGGGTTCCTACGAGCAGTACTTC; CDR3 protein: CSAGGGSYEQYF
V gene: TRBV5-1; clone size: .; J gene: TRBJ2-2; D gene: TRBD1; CDR3 DNA: TGCGCCAGCAGTTGGACAGGCTCCACCGGGGAGCTGTTTTTT; CDR3 protein: CASSWTGSTGELFF
V gene: TRBV29-1; clone size: .; J gene: TRBJ1-5; D gene: .; CDR3 DNA: TGCAGCGTTGAAGCGACGCAGGGACAGCCCCAGCATTTT; CDR3 protein: CSVEATQGQPQHF
V gene: TRBV3-1; clone size: many; J gene: TRBJ2-4; D gene: TRBD1; CDR3 DNA: TGTGCCAGCAGCCAGCGACAGGGTATAGCCAAAAACATTCAGTACTTC; CDR3 protein: CASSQRQGIAKNIQYF
V gene: TRBV28; clone size: many; J gene: TRBJ2-1; D gene: .; CDR3 DNA: TGTGCCAGCAGCCGAGGGGGTGGGTTCAATGAGCAGTTCTTC; CDR3 protein: CASSRGGGFNEQFF
V gene: TRBV6-2/TRBV6-3; clone size: many; J gene: TRBJ2-5; D gene: .; CDR3 DNA: TGTGCCAGCAGTTACTATCAAGACAGTCGAGAGACCCAGTACTTC; CDR3 protein: CASSYYQDSRETQYF
V gene: TRBV28; clone size: many; J gene: TRBJ2-1; D gene: TRBD1; CDR3 DNA: TGTGCCAGCACCCGGGACAGACCCTACAATGAGCAGTTCTTC; CDR3 protein: CASTRDRPYNEQFF
V gene: TRBV12-3/TRBV12-4; clone size: .; J gene: TRBJ1-2; D gene: .; CDR3 DNA: TGTGCCAGCAGTTTACAGGGAGTAGTCTATGGCTACACCTTC; CDR3 protein: CASSLQGVVYGYTF
V gene: TRBV7-9; clone size: many; J gene: TRBJ1-2; D gene: TRBD1; CDR3 DNA: TGTGCCAGCAGCTTTGAACAGGGGGCCTCCTATGGCTACACCTTC; CDR3 protein: CASSFEQGASYGYTF
V gene: TRBV6-1; clone size: many; J gene: TRBJ1-1; D gene: .; CDR3 DNA: TGTGCCAGCAGTACCCACCCCCGGGGTGAAGCTTTCTTT; CDR3 protein: CASSTHPRGEAFF
V gene: TRBV10-3; clone size: few; J gene: TRBJ1-5; D gene: .; CDR3 DNA: TGTGCCATCAGTGAGGTCGGAGATAATCAGCCCCAGCATTTT; CDR3 protein: CAISEVGDNQPQHF